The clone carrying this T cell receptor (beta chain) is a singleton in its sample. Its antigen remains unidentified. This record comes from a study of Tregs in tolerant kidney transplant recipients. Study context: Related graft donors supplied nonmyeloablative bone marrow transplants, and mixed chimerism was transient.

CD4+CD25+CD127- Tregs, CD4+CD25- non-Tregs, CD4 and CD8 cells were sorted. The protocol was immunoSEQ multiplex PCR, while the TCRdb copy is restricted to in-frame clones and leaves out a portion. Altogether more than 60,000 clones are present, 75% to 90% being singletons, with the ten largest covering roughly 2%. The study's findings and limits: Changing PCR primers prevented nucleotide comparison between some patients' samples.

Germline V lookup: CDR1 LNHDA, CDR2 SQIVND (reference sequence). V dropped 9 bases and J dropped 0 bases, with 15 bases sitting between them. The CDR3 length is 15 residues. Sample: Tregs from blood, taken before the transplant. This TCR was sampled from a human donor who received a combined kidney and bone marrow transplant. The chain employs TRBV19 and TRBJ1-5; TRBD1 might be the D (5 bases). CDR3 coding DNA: TGTGCCAGCCGACCCGAGGGGCTTAGCAATCAGCCCCAGCATTTT. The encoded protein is CASRPEGLSNQPQHF.